The 14 T cell receptor beta chains in this list originate from one sample, sequenced in a study of blood T cells in healthy people across ages. Together with a sample-barcoded 5' primer, a J-beta primer mix was included in a second PCR lasting 7 to 11 cycles. One entry per CDR3 protein, called by TCRdb with MiXCR from the 5' RACE reads. The sample lists around 780,000 distinct CDR3 sequences, 56% occurring once. Sequencing input: blood. Receptors originate from a middle-aged man in good health.

The rearrangement links TRBV5-1 to TRBJ2-3, with D hard to call. The CDR3 loop spans 16 amino acids. Germline-derived CDR1 and CDR2 are SGHRS and YFSETQ. V was trimmed by 0 bases and J by 1 base, leaving 12 bases between them. CDR3 nucleotides: TGCGCCAGCAGCTTGGAAAGTCGGCCCGGCACAGATACGCAGTATTTT. Protein: CASSLESRPGTDTQYF.

This clonotype turned up a few times. The V gene is TRBV20-1, the J gene TRBJ2-7; 8 bases are shared with TRBD2. The CDR3 runs 16 residues. Germline trimming cut 3 bases from V and 5 bases from J; bases unmatched to any gene: 15. From germline, CDR1 is DFQATT and CDR2 SNEGSKA (reference sequence). The CDR3, as DNA: TGCAGTGCTAGTTTTCTCCAGCGGGAGACAATCGACGAGCAGTACTTC. Amino acid sequence: CSASFLQRETIDEQYF.

The chain employs TRBV18 and TRBJ2-7; D not certain. Germline V lookup: CDR1 KGHSH, CDR2 LQKENI. V was shortened by 3 bases and J by 0 bases, with 6 bases between the two germline ends. The CDR3 runs to 13 residues. The CDR3 loop is CASSPAVSYEQYF. The CDR3 nucleotides are TGTGCCAGCTCACCGGCGGTCTCCTACGAGCAGTACTTC.

This chain links TRBV20-1 with TRBJ2-7; D is perhaps TRBD1 (6 bases). The CDR3 loop spans 14 amino acids. Per the germline V gene, CDR1 is DFQATT and CDR2 is SNEGSKA (reference sequence). The V end lost 5 bases, the J end lost 3 bases, and 17 bases lay between the germline ends. CDR3 sequence reads: CSALKGTFDYEQYF. The CDR3 DNA reads as TGCAGTGCTCTTAAAGGGACATTTGACTACGAGCAGTACTTC.

V and J are TRBV25-1 and TRBJ1-2; maybe TRBD1 (5 bases). Between the trimmed V and J ends, which lost 3 bases and 6 bases, there was a span of 14 bases. In germline, CDR1 is MGHDK, CDR2 SYGVNS. The CDR3 is 14 amino acids. CDR3 DNA: TGTGCCAGCAGTGATCCCGGGACGGTTAATGGCTACACCTTC. Translated, it gives CASSDPGTVNGYTF.

The chain couples TRBV29-1 to TRBJ2-1, with 10 bases matching TRBD2. Looked up from germline, CDR1 is SQVTM and CDR2 is ANQGSEA. The CDR3 totals 15 residues. The trim removed 7 bases at V and 0 bases at J, leaving 6 bases unmatched. The CDR3 DNA is TGCAGCGGGGGAGCGGGAGGGAGCTCCTACAATGAGCAGTTCTTC. Its translation: CSGGAGGSSYNEQFF.

The chain links TRBV6-1 to TRBJ2-3; TRBD2 matches at 9 bases. Trimming cost V 8 bases and J 0 bases; bases outside gene matches: 9. Germline V gene lookup returns CDR1 MNHNS and CDR2 SASEGT. The CDR3 loop spans 16 amino acids. This chain's CDR3 is CASGRASGASTDTQYF. In DNA, the CDR3 is TGTGCCAGCGGAAGAGCTAGCGGGGCAAGCACAGATACGCAGTATTTT.

This chain links TRBV15 with TRBJ1-4; tentatively, D is TRBD1 (5 bases). V was pared by 5 bases and J by 2 bases, with 12 bases between. This CDR3 contains 15 residues. CDR1 and CDR2 from the germline V gene are LNHNV and YYDKDF (reference sequence). This chain's CDR3 is CATSERRGTNEKLFF. CDR3 coding DNA: TGTGCCACCAGCGAAAGGCGGGGGACTAATGAAAAACTGTTTTTT.

This chain joins TRBV12-3 or TRBV12-4 and TRBJ2-5; no reliable D call. Trimming left V 5 bases short and J 7 bases short, with 11 bases between. The CDR3 spans 12 residues. CDR3 sequence: CASSQDSPTQYF. The CDR3 bases are TGTGCCAGCAGTCAGGATAGCCCGACCCAGTACTTC.

This chain joins TRBV12-3 or TRBV12-4 and TRBJ2-3; D gene ambiguous. This CDR3 spans 14 amino acids. Trimming removed 9 bases from V and 1 base from J, with 14 bases in between. CDR3 in DNA: TGTGCCAGTACGGACCTCGAGGGCACAGATACGCAGTATTTT. Translating gives CASTDLEGTDTQYF.

The chain uses TRBV6-6 and TRBJ1-1, with unresolved D. CDR3 length: 14 residues. V gave up 4 bases and J gave up 3 bases, with 12 bases separating them. Per germline, CDR1 MNHNY and CDR2 SVGAGI (reference sequence). CDR3 protein: CASSWRAGDTEAFF. Here the CDR3 DNA reads TGTGCCAGCAGTTGGAGGGCAGGAGACACTGAAGCTTTCTTT.

The chain couples TRBV2 to TRBJ2-5; D ambiguous. Germline V gene sequence: CDR1 SNHLY, CDR2 FYNNEI. Deletions cut 3 bases from V and 11 bases from J, with 16 bases between. CDR3 size: 13 residues. The CDR3 DNA reads as TGTGCCAGCAGTGATGGGTACGGCGGAAAGCAGTACTTC. It translates to CASSDGYGGKQYF.

This clonotype turned up a few times. The chain carries TRBV20-1 and TRBJ2-1, with TRBD2 matching 12 bases. The germline CDR1 and CDR2 sequences are DFQATT and SNEGSKA (reference sequence). V lost 3 bases and J lost 5; bases outside the gene matches: 2. The CDR3 extends over 14 amino acids. The CDR3 bases are TGCAGTGCTAGGCTAGCGGGGGGGAACAATGAGCAGTTCTTC. It translates to CSARLAGGNNEQFF.

This clonotype turned up a few times. This chain uses TRBV6-2 or TRBV6-3 with TRBJ2-5; 7 bases line up with TRBD1. The V gene's germline CDR1 is MNHEY and CDR2 SVGEGT. The CDR3 sequence is 13 residues long. V trimming: 6 bases; J trimming: 4 bases; junction bases outside the gene matches: 5. For the CDR3, the DNA is TGTGCCAGCAGCCCGGGACAGCTAGAGACCCAGTACTTC. Amino acids: CASSPGQLETQYF.